The 12 T cell receptor beta chains given below trace back to one sample, sequenced in a study of blood T cell repertoires in COVID-19. Repertoires were generated with immunoSEQ multiplex PCR, while TCRdb's copy carries only in-frame clones and drops some. The sample has 75,000 to 85,000 clones; approximately 78% are singletons. The sample comprised peripheral blood. The source is a human donor in a cohort sampled during active COVID-19.

The rearrangement uses TRBV5-1 and TRBJ1-1, with D perhaps matching TRBD1 (5 bases). This CDR3 has 15 residues. Germline V gives CDR1 SGHRS, CDR2 YFSETQ. The V gene lost 0 bases and the J gene lost 4 bases, with 13 bases spanning the gap. CDR3 protein: CASSLGPGGVTEAFF. DNA for the CDR3: TGCGCCAGCAGCTTGGGGCCGGGAGGGGTCACTGAAGCTTTCTTT.

The rearrangement uses TRBV7-9 and TRBJ2-2; possible D gene TRBD2, 7 bases. The CDR3 totals 17 residues. The germline V gene has CDR1 SEHNR and CDR2 FQNEAQ (reference sequence). Trimming removed 3 bases at V and 4 bases at J, with 18 bases between. The CDR3 region is CASSFRGAPGVTGELFF. For the CDR3, the DNA is TGTGCCAGCAGCTTTCGGGGGGCTCCTGGGGTCACCGGGGAGCTGTTTTTT.

This chain links TRBV5-8 with TRBJ1-5; TRBD1 agrees at 8 bases. The ends lost 2 bases at V and 11 bases at J; junction bases unmatched: 6. This CDR3 has 13 residues. Germline-derived CDR1 and CDR2 are SGHTS and YDEGEE. The CDR3 DNA reads TGTGCCAGCAGCTTCGTTCAGGGGGCTGCCCAGCATTTT. It yields the protein CASSFVQGAAQHF.

The chain recombines TRBV7-9 with TRBJ1-6, with 9 nucleotides matching TRBD1. Germline CDR1 reads SEHNR; CDR2 reads FQNEAQ (reference sequence). The CDR3 is 15 amino acids. J was trimmed by 9 bases and V by 8 bases; bases with no gene match: 11. The CDR3 spells CASLPSTGGISPLHF. In nucleotides, the CDR3 is TGTGCCAGCCTCCCCTCGACAGGGGGAATTTCACCCCTCCACTTT.

The V and J genes are TRBV1 and TRBJ1-6; the table names TRBD1, a call not compared with the DNA. TRBV1 is deemed a pseudogene. This CDR3 is 14 amino acids long. The CDR3 region has the DNA TGCACCAGCAGCCCTCGACAGGGGTATTCACCCCTCCACTTT. Residues: CTSSPRQGYSPLHF.

This clone was counted only a few times. The chain has TRBV5-1 and TRBJ2-1; 8 nucleotides line up with TRBD2. The CDR3 contains 13 residues. The germline gives CDR1 SGHRS, CDR2 YFSETQ. V lost 4 bases to trimming and J lost 9 bases; unmatched junction nucleotides: 6. Here the CDR3 reads CASSPGGGGEQFF. The CDR3 nucleotides read TGCGCCAGCAGCCCGGGGGGGGGTGGTGAGCAGTTCTTC.

The chain joins TRBV7-9 to TRBJ2-5; unclear D gene. Between the trimmed V and J ends, which lost 5 bases and 5 bases, there was a span of 18 bases. The CDR3 sequence is 15 residues long. Germline V gene data show CDR1 as SEHNR and CDR2 as FQNEAQ (reference sequence). The CDR3 nucleotides read TGTGCCAGCAGCGGTACGACTGAGAGCGCGGAGACCCAGTACTTC. Translated, it gives CASSGTTESAETQYF.

This chain joins TRBV9 and TRBJ1-2; the D is unclear. Trimming shortened V by 2 bases and J by 0 bases, and 11 bases separated the two germline ends. The length of the CDR3 is 15 residues. CDR1 is SGDLS and CDR2 is YYNGEE in the germline V gene. CDR3: CASSVDTAPNYGYTF. In DNA form, the CDR3 reads TGTGCCAGCAGCGTCGATACAGCTCCTAACTATGGCTACACCTTC.

The rearrangement joins TRBV20-1 to TRBJ2-7; D unclear. Trimming removed 6 bases from V and 3 bases from J, with 9 bases in between. The CDR3 length is 11 residues. Germline V lookup: CDR1 DFQATT, CDR2 SNEGSKA (reference sequence). The CDR3 protein is CSAWSGYEQYF. The CDR3 DNA reads as TGCAGTGCGTGGAGTGGCTACGAGCAGTACTTC.

CDR3 bases: TGTGCCAGCTGGGACAGTCTTGTGCCAAGCTCACCCCTCCACTTT. Translating it yields CASWDSLVPSSPLHF. The V call is TRBV7-8, the J call TRBJ1-6; 7 bases align to TRBD1. V gave up 8 bases and J gave up 10 bases; unmatched junction bases: 14. The CDR3 is made up of 15 amino acids. Germline V lookup: CDR1 SGHVS, CDR2 FQNEAQ.

This chain links TRBV25-1 with TRBJ2-1, with D tentatively TRBD2 (6 bases). The CDR3 contains 15 residues. V lost 6 bases and J 2 bases, leaving 14 bases between the germline ends. Germline loops: CDR1 MGHDK, CDR2 SYGVNS. CDR3 sequence reads: CASRRDSGPYNEQFF. CDR3 DNA: TGTGCCAGCAGGAGGGATAGCGGACCCTACAATGAGCAGTTCTTC.

The chain links TRBV9 to TRBJ1-2; D call uncertain. This CDR3 contains 14 residues. Per germline, CDR1 SGDLS and CDR2 YYNGEE. Trimming left V 0 bases short and J 4 bases short, with 10 bases between. The CDR3 here is CASSVAAGLYGYTF. The CDR3 nucleotides read TGTGCCAGCAGCGTAGCGGCAGGCCTCTATGGCTACACCTTC.